This T cell receptor beta chain emerged from a study of T cell changes during pregnancy in multiple sclerosis. The CDR3 has 13 amino acids. The V end lost 3 bases, the J end lost 4 bases, and 9 bases lay between the germline ends. Germline values: CDR1 MNHEY, CDR2 SMNVEV (reference sequence). Using immunoSEQ multiplex PCR, the repertoire was profiled, and TCRdb retains in-frame clones only, with some absent. The profile shows about 34,000 clones, around 90% of them singletons. The origin of this receptor is a female donor with multiple sclerosis, enrolled in a pregnancy study. This rearrangement joins TRBV27 to TRBJ1-1; D unclear. The material was CD8+ T cells from peripheral blood mononuclear cells, obtained after pregnancy. The CDR3 spells CASSFGSGTEAFF. The CDR3 DNA sequence: TGTGCCAGCAGTTTTGGCTCGGGCACTGAAGCTTTCTTT.